This passage covers 26 T cell receptor beta chains from one sample sequenced in a study of blood T cell repertoires in COVID-19. Clones were sequenced by immunoSEQ multiplex PCR, and TCRdb holds only the in-frame ones, with some missing. The top ten clones hold around 3.6% of a sample with 250,000 to 300,000 clones, around 83% of them seen once. The sequenced sample was peripheral blood. The receptors shown here come from a man aged 18 to 29 with active or convalescent COVID-19.

The chain uses TRBV3-1 (or the pseudogene TRBV3-2) and TRBJ1-1, with D hard to call. CDR1 is LGHDT, CDR2 YNNKEL, per germline (reference sequence). Between the trimmed V and J ends, which lost 2 bases and 5 bases, there was a span of 9 bases. CDR3 length: 13 amino acids. CDR3 loop: CASSQNGGTEAFF. For the CDR3, the DNA is TGTGCCAGCAGCCAAAATGGAGGTACTGAAGCTTTCTTT.

This CDR3 is CASSLDSLRDEQYF. In DNA form, the CDR3 reads TGCGCCAGCAGCTTGGACTCCCTCAGGGACGAGCAGTACTTC. The gene calls are TRBV5-1 and TRBJ2-7, with a weak D call TRBD1 (5 bases). The germline gives CDR1 SGHRS, CDR2 YFSETQ. This CDR3 contains 14 residues. V was clipped by 0 bases and J by 5 bases, with 12 bases between them. The whole variable domain, remainder taken from reference TRBV5-1 and TRBJ2-7, is KAGVTQTPRYLIKTRGQQVTLSCSPISGHRSVSWYQQTPGQGLQFLFEYFSETQRNKGNFPGRFSGRQFSNSRSEMNVSTLELGDSALYLCASSLDSLRDEQYFGPGTRLTVT.

The chain employs TRBV6-5 and TRBJ1-1, with 9 positions matching TRBD1. The junction had 11 bases not matched to a gene; V was cut back by 8 bases and J by 4 bases. Germline V gives CDR1 MNHEY, CDR2 SVGAGI. The CDR3 has 15 residues. CDR3 sequence: CASGKDRGEITEAFF. DNA for the CDR3: TGTGCCAGCGGGAAGGACAGGGGAGAAATCACTGAAGCTTTCTTT.

The J gene is TRBJ2-2, the V gene TRBV30; no clear D gene. V lost 1 base, J lost 1 base, and 7 bases lay in between. The CDR3 spans 14 residues. CDR1 and CDR2 (germline): GTSNPN, SVGIG (reference sequence). The CDR3 DNA reads as TGTGCCTGGAGTGCTTGGCAGAACACCGGGGAGCTGTTTTTT. As protein: CAWSAWQNTGELFF.

The chain recombines TRBV18 with TRBJ2-3; D may be TRBD2 (5 bases). This CDR3 spans 16 amino acids. The V gene lost 0 bases and the J gene lost 0 bases, with 10 bases spanning the gap. The V gene's germline CDR1 is KGHSH and CDR2 LQKENI. CDR3 sequence reads: CASSPPSRTSTDTQYF. The CDR3 DNA is TGTGCCAGCTCACCACCGAGCCGGACTAGCACAGATACGCAGTATTTT.

This chain connects TRBV28 to TRBJ1-3, with 8 bases aligning to TRBD1. The V and J ends lost 2 bases and 4 bases, in that order; junction bases with no gene match: 7. CDR3 length equals 16 residues. The germline CDR1 and CDR2 sequences are MDHEN and SYDVKM. The DNA of the CDR3 is TGTGCCAGCAGTTTACCCGGACAGGGAGGAGGAAACACCATATATTTT. It specifies CASSLPGQGGGNTIYF.

This chain uses TRBV12-3 or TRBV12-4 with TRBJ2-5; D unresolved. This CDR3 has 13 residues. V lost 6 bases, J lost 7 bases, and 15 bases lay in between. Here the CDR3 reads CASSAPNPGTQYF. CDR3 nucleotides: TGTGCCAGCAGCGCCCCGAACCCCGGGACCCAGTACTTC.

The chain uses TRBV5-1 and TRBJ1-4; tentatively, D is TRBD1 (5 bases). The V end was cut by 0 bases, the J end by 5 bases, with 17 bases between. Germline CDR1 reads SGHRS; CDR2 reads YFSETQ. The CDR3 contains 17 residues. The CDR3 is CASSLATVGEGNEKLFF. The DNA for the CDR3 is TGCGCCAGCAGCTTGGCAACCGTAGGGGAGGGGAATGAAAAACTGTTTTTT.

The chain employs TRBV5-1 and TRBJ1-1, with D maybe TRBD1 (5 bases). V lost 3 bases to trimming and J lost 4 bases, with 13 bases between them. The CDR3 is made up of 14 amino acids. The germline V gene encodes CDR1 SGHRS and CDR2 YFSETQ. Written as DNA, the CDR3 is TGCGCCAGCAGCTGGGGGAGGGGTGGCACTGAAGCTTTCTTT. This gives the protein CASSWGRGGTEAFF. Full variable domain (outside the CDR3, taken from reference TRBV5-1 and TRBJ1-1): KAGVTQTPRYLIKTRGQQVTLSCSPISGHRSVSWYQQTPGQGLQFLFEYFSETQRNKGNFPGRFSGRQFSNSRSEMNVSTLELGDSALYLCASSWGRGGTEAFFGQGTRLTVV.

This chain connects TRBV28 to TRBJ2-3; D is ambiguous. V was pared by 5 bases and J by 6 bases, with 18 bases between. The germline gives CDR1 MDHEN, CDR2 SYDVKM. The CDR3 totals 15 residues. In DNA, the CDR3 is TGTGCCAGCAGTGCCCCCAGCGTTTATCGGGATACGCAGTATTTT. Protein sequence: CASSAPSVYRDTQYF. Combining the CDR3 with reference TRBV28 and TRBJ2-3 gives the whole variable domain DVKVTQSSRYLVKRTGEKVFLECVQDMDHENMFWYRQDPGLGLRLIYFSYDVKMKEKGDIPEGYSVSREKKERFSLILESASTNQTSMYLCASSAPSVYRDTQYFGPGTRLTVL.

The genes are TRBV24-1 and TRBJ2-5; 12 bases map to TRBD1. Germline loops: CDR1 KGHDR, CDR2 SFDVKD. The CDR3 is 18 amino acids. V trimming: 6 bases; J trimming: 4 bases; junction bases outside the gene matches: 14. The CDR3 DNA reads TGTGCCACCAGTCGAGGGGGACAGGGGGCCTTGGAATCAGAGACCCAGTACTTC. It translates to CATSRGGQGALESETQYF.

This chain joins TRBV14 and TRBJ1-1; D perhaps matches TRBD1 (6 bases). This CDR3 spans 14 amino acids. CDR1 and CDR2 from the germline V gene are SGHDN and FVKESK. V lost 1 base, J lost 5 bases, and 11 bases lay in between. The CDR3 here is CASSQAGRGTEAFF. Written as DNA, the CDR3 is TGTGCCAGCAGCCAAGCGGGCAGGGGAACTGAAGCTTTCTTT.

The chain combines TRBV28 with TRBJ2-1; 9 bases map to TRBD2. Germline CDR1 and CDR2: MDHEN and SYDVKM. The CDR3 totals 14 residues. The ends lost 3 bases at V and 4 bases at J; junction bases unmatched: 1. In nucleotides, the CDR3 is TGTGCCAGCAGTTTGGCGGGAGGGTACAATGAGCAGTTCTTC. As protein: CASSLAGGYNEQFF.

J is TRBJ2-3 and V is TRBV6-5; D is perhaps TRBD2 (6 bases). The CDR3 totals 13 residues. Deletions cut 8 bases from V and 0 bases from J, with 9 bases between. Germline CDR1 is MNHEY and CDR2 is SVGAGI. As DNA, the CDR3 is TGTGCCAGCGGGCGGGATAGCACAGATACGCAGTATTTT. Translated, it gives CASGRDSTDTQYF.

The chain joins TRBV2 to TRBJ2-7, with D unclear. Trimming cost V 4 bases and J 2 bases, with 9 bases left between them. CDR3 size: 13 residues. In germline, CDR1 is SNHLY, CDR2 FYNNEI. The CDR3 spells CASSAAVPYEQYF. In DNA form, the CDR3 reads TGTGCCAGCAGTGCCGCGGTCCCCTACGAGCAGTACTTC.

The chain has TRBV9 and TRBJ2-2, with D hard to call. Trimming stripped 2 bases from V and 3 bases from J, with 8 bases between. The CDR3 consists of 14 residues. Germline V CDR1 and CDR2: SGDLS, YYNGEE. This CDR3 is CASSVQVDTGELFF. CDR3 coding DNA: TGTGCCAGCAGCGTTCAGGTGGACACCGGGGAGCTGTTTTTT. Full variable domain (rest looked up from reference TRBV9 and TRBJ2-2): DSGVTQTPKHLITATGQRVTLRCSPRSGDLSVYWYQQSLDQGLQFLIQYYNGEERAKGNILERFSAQQFPDLHSELNLSSLELGDSALYFCASSVQVDTGELFFGEGSRLTVL.

V and J are TRBV6-6 and TRBJ2-5; 8 bases match TRBD1. The CDR3 covers 17 residues. V dropped 5 bases and J dropped 3; count of bases not matched to a gene: 14. Germline-derived CDR1 and CDR2 are MNHNY and SVGAGI (reference sequence). The CDR3 reads CASSRPYSDRGEETQYF. Written as DNA, the CDR3 is TGTGCCAGCAGTCGGCCCTACTCTGACAGGGGAGAAGAGACCCAGTACTTC.

The genes are TRBV9 and TRBJ2-2, with TRBD2 matching 12 bases. Germline V CDR1 and CDR2: SGDLS, YYNGEE. J lost 7 bases, V lost 4 bases, and 8 bases had no gene match. The CDR3 extends over 16 amino acids. DNA of the CDR3: TGTGCCAGCAGCCTACGACTAGCGGGAGAGGTCGGGGAGCTGTTTTTT. Translation gives CASSLRLAGEVGELFF.

This chain uses TRBV29-1 with TRBJ2-7; no firm D call. Germline assignment: CDR1 SQVTM and CDR2 ANQGSEA. The V gene lost 3 bases and the J gene lost 2 bases, with 20 bases spanning the gap. The CDR3 contains 16 residues. The CDR3 sequence: CSVDVSASSKPYEQYF. CDR3 sequence (DNA): TGCAGCGTTGACGTATCGGCAAGTAGCAAACCCTACGAGCAGTACTTC.

This clone was detected only a few times. This chain connects TRBV6-5 to TRBJ1-1; D perhaps matches TRBD1 (5 bases). The CDR3 spans 16 residues. Germline V gene data show CDR1 as MNHEY and CDR2 as SVGAGI. V was trimmed by 2 bases and J by 10 bases, leaving 23 bases between them. The CDR3 protein is CASSYERGLMSRGAFF. DNA for the CDR3: TGTGCCAGCAGTTACGAACGTGGCTTAATGTCTAGGGGAGCTTTCTTT.

The genes are TRBV15 and TRBJ1-2; D remains unclear. Trimming took off 1 base at V and 3 bases at J, with 3 bases between the two ends. The germline CDR1 and CDR2 sequences are LNHNV and YYDKDF (reference sequence). This CDR3 has 12 amino acids. The CDR3 is CATSRGDYGYTF. CDR3 in DNA: TGTGCCACCAGCAGAGGCGACTATGGCTACACCTTC.

The rearrangement uses TRBV11-3 and TRBJ2-5, with D possibly TRBD2 on 5 matching bases. Trimming shortened V by 5 bases and J by 4 bases, and 11 bases separated the two germline ends. The CDR3 consists of 13 residues. CDR1 and CDR2 from the germline V gene are SGHNT and YENEEA. The CDR3 loop is CASSPQRAETQYF. DNA of the CDR3: TGTGCCAGCAGCCCACAGAGGGCAGAGACCCAGTACTTC.

The rearrangement links TRBV4-1 to TRBJ1-2; the match to TRBD1 covers 8 bases. CDR1 is MGHRA, CDR2 YSYEKL, per germline. The CDR3 is 15 residues long. Unmatched junction bases numbered 6, after V lost 0 bases and J lost 6 bases. CDR3 DNA: TGCGCCAGCAGCCAAGACCCAGGGGGCGTCGATGGCTACACCTTC. Its translation is CASSQDPGGVDGYTF.

V and J are TRBV5-1 and TRBJ1-5; D is ambiguous. Germline V gene sequence: CDR1 SGHRS, CDR2 YFSETQ. V dropped 1 base and J dropped 6 bases, with 11 bases sitting between them. The CDR3 contains 14 residues. The CDR3 bases are TGCGCCAGCAGCTTGATTGCGGGGAGTCAGCCCCAGCATTTT. It encodes CASSLIAGSQPQHF.

Comments on this clone: This sample also contains other DNA sequences that code for the same CDR3. The rearrangement joins TRBV6-1 to TRBJ1-5, with D tentatively TRBD1 (5 bases). This CDR3 comprises 13 residues. V lost 0 bases and J lost 7, with 7 bases in between. The V gene's germline CDR1 is MNHNS and CDR2 SASEGT. The CDR3, as DNA: TGTGCCAGCAGTGAAGCGCGGGGCCAGCCCCAGCATTTT. It is translated as CASSEARGQPQHF.

V gene TRBV9 combines with J gene TRBJ2-3; 7 nucleotides align to TRBD2. Trimming removed 6 bases from V and 3 bases from J; junction bases left unmatched: 7. The germline CDR1 and CDR2 sequences are SGDLS and YYNGEE. This CDR3 has 14 amino acids. The CDR3 coding sequence is TGTGCCAGCACCCCCAGCGGGATAACAGATACGCAGTATTTT. Translated: CASTPSGITDTQYF.